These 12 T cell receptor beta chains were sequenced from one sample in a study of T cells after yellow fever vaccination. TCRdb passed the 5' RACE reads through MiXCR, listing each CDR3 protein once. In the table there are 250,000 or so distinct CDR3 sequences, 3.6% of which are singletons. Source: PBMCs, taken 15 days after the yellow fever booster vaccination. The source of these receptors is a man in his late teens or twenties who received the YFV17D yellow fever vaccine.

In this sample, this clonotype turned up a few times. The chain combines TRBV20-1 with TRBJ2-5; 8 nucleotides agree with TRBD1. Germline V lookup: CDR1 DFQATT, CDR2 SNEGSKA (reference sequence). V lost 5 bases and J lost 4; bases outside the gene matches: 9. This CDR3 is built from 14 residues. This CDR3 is CSAGGQGGSETQYF. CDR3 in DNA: TGCAGTGCTGGCGGACAGGGTGGGTCAGAGACCCAGTACTTC.

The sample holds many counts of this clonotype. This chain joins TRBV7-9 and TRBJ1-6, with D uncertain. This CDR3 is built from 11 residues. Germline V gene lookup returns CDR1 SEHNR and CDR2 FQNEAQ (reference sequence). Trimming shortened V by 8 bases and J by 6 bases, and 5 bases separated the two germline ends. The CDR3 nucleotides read TGTGCCAGCCACGGTAATTCACCCCTCCACTTT. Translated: CASHGNSPLHF.

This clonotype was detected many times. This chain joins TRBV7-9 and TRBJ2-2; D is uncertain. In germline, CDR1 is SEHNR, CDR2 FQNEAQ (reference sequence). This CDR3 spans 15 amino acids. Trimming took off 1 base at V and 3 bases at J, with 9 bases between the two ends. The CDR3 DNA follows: TGTGCCAGCAGCTTAGACGGCACGCACACCGGGGAGCTGTTTTTT. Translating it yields CASSLDGTHTGELFF. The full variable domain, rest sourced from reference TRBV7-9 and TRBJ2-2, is DTGVSQNPRHKITKRGQNVTFRCDPISEHNRLYWYRQTLGQGPEFLTYFQNEAQLEKSRLLSDRFSAERPKGSFSTLEIQRTEQGDSAMYLCASSLDGTHTGELFFGEGSRLTVL.

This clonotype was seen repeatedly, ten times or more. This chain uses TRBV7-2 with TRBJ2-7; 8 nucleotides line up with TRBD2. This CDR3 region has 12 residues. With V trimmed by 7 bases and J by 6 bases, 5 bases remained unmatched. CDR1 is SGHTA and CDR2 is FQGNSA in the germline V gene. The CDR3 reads CASTVAGGEQYF. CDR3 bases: TGTGCCAGCACCGTCGCGGGGGGCGAGCAGTACTTC.

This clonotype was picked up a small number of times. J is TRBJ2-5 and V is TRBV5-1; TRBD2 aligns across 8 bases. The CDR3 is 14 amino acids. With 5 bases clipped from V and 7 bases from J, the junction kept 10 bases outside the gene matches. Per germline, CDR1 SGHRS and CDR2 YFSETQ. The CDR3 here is CASSWASGGGTQYF. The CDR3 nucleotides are TGCGCCAGCAGTTGGGCGAGCGGGGGAGGGACCCAGTACTTC. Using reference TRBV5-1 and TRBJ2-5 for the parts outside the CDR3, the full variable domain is KAGVTQTPRYLIKTRGQQVTLSCSPISGHRSVSWYQQTPGQGLQFLFEYFSETQRNKGNFPGRFSGRQFSNSRSEMNVSTLELGDSALYLCASSWASGGGTQYFGPGTRLLVL.

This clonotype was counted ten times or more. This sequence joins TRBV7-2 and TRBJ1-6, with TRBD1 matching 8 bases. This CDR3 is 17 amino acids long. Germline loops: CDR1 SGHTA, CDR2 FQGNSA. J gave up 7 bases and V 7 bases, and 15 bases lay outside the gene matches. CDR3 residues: CASNISHRGTGNSPLHF. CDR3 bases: TGTGCCAGCAACATCTCACACAGAGGGACAGGCAATTCACCCCTCCACTTT. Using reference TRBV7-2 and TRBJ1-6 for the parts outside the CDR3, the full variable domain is GAGVSQSPSNKVTEKGKDVELRCDPISGHTALYWYRQSLGQGLEFLIYFQGNSAPDKSGLPSDRFSAERTGGSVSTLTIQRTQQEDSAVYLCASNISHRGTGNSPLHFGNGTRLTVT.

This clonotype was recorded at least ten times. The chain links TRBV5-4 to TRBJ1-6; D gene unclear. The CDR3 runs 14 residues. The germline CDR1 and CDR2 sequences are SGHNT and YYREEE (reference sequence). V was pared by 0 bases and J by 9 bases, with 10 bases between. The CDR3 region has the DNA TGTGCCAGCAGCTTGGTGGCAGAGGGTTCACCCCTCCACTTT. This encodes CASSLVAEGSPLHF.

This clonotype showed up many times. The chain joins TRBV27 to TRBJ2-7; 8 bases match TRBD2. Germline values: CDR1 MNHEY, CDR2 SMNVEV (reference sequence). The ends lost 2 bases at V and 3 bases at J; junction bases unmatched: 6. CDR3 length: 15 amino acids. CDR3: CASSLMRGDYYEQYF. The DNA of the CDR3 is TGTGCCAGCAGTTTAATGCGGGGGGACTACTACGAGCAGTACTTC.

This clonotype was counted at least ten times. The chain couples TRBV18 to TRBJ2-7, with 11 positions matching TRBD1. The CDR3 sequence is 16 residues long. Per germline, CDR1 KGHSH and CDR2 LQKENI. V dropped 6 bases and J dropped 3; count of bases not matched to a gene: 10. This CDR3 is CASSYSSGTGGYEQYF. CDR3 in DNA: TGTGCCAGCTCGTACTCCTCGGGGACAGGGGGCTACGAGCAGTACTTC.

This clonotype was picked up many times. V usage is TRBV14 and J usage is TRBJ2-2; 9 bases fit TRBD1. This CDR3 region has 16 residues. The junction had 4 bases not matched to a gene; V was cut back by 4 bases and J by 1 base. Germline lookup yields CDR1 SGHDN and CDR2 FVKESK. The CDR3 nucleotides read TGTGCCAGCAGCCCGTGGGGACAGGGGAACACCGGGGAGCTGTTTTTT. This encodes CASSPWGQGNTGELFF.

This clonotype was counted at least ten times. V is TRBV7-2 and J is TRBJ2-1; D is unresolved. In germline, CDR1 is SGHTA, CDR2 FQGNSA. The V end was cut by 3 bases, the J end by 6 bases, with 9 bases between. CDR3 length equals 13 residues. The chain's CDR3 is CASSFSYGNEQFF. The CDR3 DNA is TGTGCCAGCAGCTTCAGTTACGGCAATGAGCAGTTCTTC.

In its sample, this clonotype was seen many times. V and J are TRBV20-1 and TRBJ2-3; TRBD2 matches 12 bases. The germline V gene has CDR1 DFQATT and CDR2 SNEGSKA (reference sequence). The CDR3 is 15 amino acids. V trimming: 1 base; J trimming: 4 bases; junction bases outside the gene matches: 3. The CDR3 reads CSARALAGGSDTQYF. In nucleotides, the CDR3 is TGCAGTGCTAGAGCACTAGCGGGGGGATCAGATACGCAGTATTTT.